The rows below give T cell receptor beta chains drawn from one sample of a study of T cells after yellow fever vaccination. TCRdb redid the calling of the 5' RACE reads with MiXCR, one entry per CDR3 protein. The table includes approximately 610,000 distinct CDR3 sequences, roughly a sixth detected once. The sample was PBMCs, taken 5 days after the first yellow fever vaccination. The receptors originated from a young man who received the YFV17D yellow fever vaccine. Each CDR3 is given with its conserved first and last residue. A D gene is named only where the DNA matches it firmly. Rows give clone size only sometimes, using once, few, many, or a class for an expanded clone.

v_gene	j_gene	abundance	d_gene	CDR3nt	CDR3aa
TRBV2	TRBJ1-2	NA	NA	TGTGCCAGCAGTCCAGACCCCCCGATCGGGTATGGCTACACCTTC	CASSPDPPIGYGYTF
TRBV19	TRBJ2-2	few	NA	TGTGCCACCGCCCGGGGGGCAGGGGACACCGGGGAGCTGTTTTTT	CATARGAGDTGELFF
TRBV12-3/TRBV12-4	TRBJ1-1	NA	NA	TGTGCCAGCACCACTAATGGACGGTTTCGACACTTGAACACTGAAGCTTTCTTT	CASTTNGRFRHLNTEAFF
TRBV5-1	TRBJ2-3	few	NA	TGCGCCAGCAGCTCGGCACTGGGCGGGGCCAGCACAGATACGCAGTATTTT	CASSSALGGASTDTQYF
TRBV25-1	TRBJ1-3	NA	TRBD1	TGTGCCAGCAGTGAGCAGGGGGTGAGCTCTGGAAACACCATATATTTT	CASSEQGVSSGNTIYF
TRBV12-3/TRBV12-4	TRBJ2-7	few	NA	TGTGCCAGCACCGATCCCTGGCACGGGGCCTACGAGCAGTACTTC	CASTDPWHGAYEQYF
TRBV9	TRBJ2-7	NA	NA	TGTGCCAGCAGCGTAGGCCCAGGACCCCAAGCGTACGAGCAGTACTTC	CASSVGPGPQAYEQYF
TRBV7-2	TRBJ1-3	many	NA	TGTGCCAGCAGCCGCGACGCGAGGGCGGGAAACACCATATATTTT	CASSRDARAGNTIYF
TRBV9	TRBJ2-7	NA	TRBD2	TGTGCCAGCACCCTCAGCGGGGCGTCGACCTACGAGCAGTACTTC	CASTLSGASTYEQYF
TRBV9	TRBJ2-5	NA	TRBD1	TGTGCCAGCAGCGTCGGGACAGGGGTAGGGACCCAGTACTTC	CASSVGTGVGTQYF
TRBV4-1	TRBJ1-4	few	NA	TGCGCCAGCAGCCAAGGGACCGGGGCAGACTATGAAAAACTGTTTTTT	CASSQGTGADYEKLFF
TRBV5-1	TRBJ2-2	few	NA	TGCGCCAGCAGCTTACTGGCACCCTCGAACACCGGGGAGCTGTTTTTT	CASSLLAPSNTGELFF
TRBV18	TRBJ2-1	few	NA	TGTGCCAGCTCAAGTTTTGGGGGGGCGAACAATGAGCAGTTCTTC	CASSSFGGANNEQFF
TRBV6-1	TRBJ1-1	NA	NA	TGTGCCAGCAGCCACGGGCAGCTCAACACTGAAGCTTTCTTT	CASSHGQLNTEAFF
TRBV19	TRBJ2-1	many	TRBD2	TGTGCCAGTAGTATAGGGCTAGCGGGGTACAATGAGCAGTTCTTC	CASSIGLAGYNEQFF
TRBV29-1	TRBJ1-4	few	NA	TGCAGCGTTGACTCGGGGAGGAGCTTGTTTTTT	CSVDSGRSLFF
TRBV6-4	TRBJ2-6	NA	NA	TGTGCCAGCAGTGTATCACCTGGGGCCAACGTCCTGACTTTC	CASSVSPGANVLTF
TRBV5-4	TRBJ2-3	NA	NA	TGTGCCAGCAGCCATATACCCGTCCCCGGTAACACAGATACGCAGTATTTT	CASSHIPVPGNTDTQYF
TRBV10-3	TRBJ1-1	NA	NA	TGTGCCATCAGGGGGGGAGTAAACACTGAAGCTTTCTTT	CAIRGGVNTEAFF
TRBV3-1	TRBJ2-3	NA	NA	TGTGCCAGCAGCCCTAAAGCCACGAGAGATACGCAGTATTTT	CASSPKATRDTQYF
TRBV19	TRBJ2-7	NA	NA	TGTGCCAGTAGTATAGGGAACTACGAGCAGTACTTC	CASSIGNYEQYF
TRBV7-9	TRBJ2-5	few	NA	TGTGCCAGCAGCTTAGGCCAGGGCGATGATGGAGAGACCCAGTACTTC	CASSLGQGDDGETQYF
TRBV5-1	TRBJ1-1	few	TRBD1	TGCGCCAGCAGCTGGAGACAGGGGAAGAACACTGAAGCTTTCTTT	CASSWRQGKNTEAFF
TRBV12-3/TRBV12-4	TRBJ1-1	few	NA	TGTGCCAGCAGTTTATTGGAGGTTAGCACTGAAGCTTTCTTT	CASSLLEVSTEAFF
TRBV25-1	TRBJ2-5	few	TRBD1	TGTGCCAGCAGTGAAAGCCCCGGACAGGTTTCCTATGAGACCCAGTACTTC	CASSESPGQVSYETQYF
TRBV7-9	TRBJ1-2	few	NA	TGTGCCAGCAGCGATTTCCGGGACTCCTATGGCTACACCTTC	CASSDFRDSYGYTF
TRBV3-1	TRBJ2-5	NA	TRBD1	TGTGCCAGCAGCCTCCTAGGACAGGGGGGTATTGAAGAGACCCAGTACTTC	CASSLLGQGGIEETQYF
TRBV4-3	TRBJ1-4	NA	NA	TGCGCCAGCTCGGGGTTGCCTAATGAAAAACTGTTTTTT	CASSGLPNEKLFF
TRBV7-9	TRBJ1-1	NA	TRBD1	TGTGCCAGCAGCCCTGGGACAGACACCATGAACACTGAAGCTTTCTTT	CASSPGTDTMNTEAFF
TRBV20-1	TRBJ1-2	few	NA	TGCAGTGCCGGAGACGGGGAACGCGGCTACACCTTC	CSAGDGERGYTF
TRBV4-3	TRBJ1-1	few	NA	TGCGCCAGCAGCCAAGGGGTCGGTGAAGCTTTCTTT	CASSQGVGEAFF
TRBV6-5	TRBJ2-7	NA	NA	TGTGCCAGCAGTTACTCCGTCTACTACGAGCAGTACTTC	CASSYSVYYEQYF
TRBV3-1	TRBJ2-1	NA	NA	TGTGCCAGCAGAGATGAGACGGATGAGCAGTTCTTC	CASRDETDEQFF
TRBV4-2	TRBJ1-1	NA	NA	TGTGCCAGCAGCCAGGAACAGGGAAAAACGTCTGAAGCTTTCTTT	CASSQEQGKTSEAFF
TRBV27	TRBJ2-7	NA	NA	TGTGCCAGCAGTTTATCCGCTGTCTCAGCAGCCTACGAGCAGTACTTC	CASSLSAVSAAYEQYF
TRBV20-1	TRBJ1-2	NA	NA	TGCAGTGCTCCCAGGGGTGACTATGGCTACACCTTC	CSAPRGDYGYTF
TRBV5-1	TRBJ1-1	many	TRBD1	TGCGCCAGCAGCTTGACCAGGGGGCCGGACACTGAAGCTTTCTTT	CASSLTRGPDTEAFF